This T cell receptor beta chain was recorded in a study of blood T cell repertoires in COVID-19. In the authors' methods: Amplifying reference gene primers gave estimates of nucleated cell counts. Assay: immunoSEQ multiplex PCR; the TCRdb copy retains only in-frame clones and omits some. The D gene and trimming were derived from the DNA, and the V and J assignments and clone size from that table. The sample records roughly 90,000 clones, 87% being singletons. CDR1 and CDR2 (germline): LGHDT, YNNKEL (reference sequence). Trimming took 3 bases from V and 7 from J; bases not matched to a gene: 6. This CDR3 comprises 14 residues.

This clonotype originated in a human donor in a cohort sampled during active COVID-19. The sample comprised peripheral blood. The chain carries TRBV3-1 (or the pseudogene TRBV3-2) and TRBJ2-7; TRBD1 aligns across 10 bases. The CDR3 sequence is CASSQIGTGVEQYF. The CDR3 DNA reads TGTGCCAGCAGCCAGATCGGGACAGGGGTTGAGCAGTACTTC.